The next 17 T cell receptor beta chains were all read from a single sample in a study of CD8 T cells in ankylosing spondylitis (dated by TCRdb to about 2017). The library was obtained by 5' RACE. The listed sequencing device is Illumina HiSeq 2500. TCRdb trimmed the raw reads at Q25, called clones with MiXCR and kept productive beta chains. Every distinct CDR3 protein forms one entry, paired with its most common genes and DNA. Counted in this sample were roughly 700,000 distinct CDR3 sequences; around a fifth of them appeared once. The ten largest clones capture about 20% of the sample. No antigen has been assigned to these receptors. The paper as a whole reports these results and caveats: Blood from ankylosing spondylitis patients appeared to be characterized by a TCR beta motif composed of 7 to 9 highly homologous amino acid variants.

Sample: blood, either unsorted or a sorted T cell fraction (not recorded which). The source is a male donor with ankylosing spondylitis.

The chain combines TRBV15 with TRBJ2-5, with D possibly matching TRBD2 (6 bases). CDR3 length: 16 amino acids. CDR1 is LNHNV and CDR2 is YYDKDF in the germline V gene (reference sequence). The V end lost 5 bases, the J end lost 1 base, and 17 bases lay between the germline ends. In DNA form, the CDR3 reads TGTGCCACCAGCTCCCGTAGGTGGGGACTCCAAGAGACCCAGTACTTC. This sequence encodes CATSSRRWGLQETQYF.

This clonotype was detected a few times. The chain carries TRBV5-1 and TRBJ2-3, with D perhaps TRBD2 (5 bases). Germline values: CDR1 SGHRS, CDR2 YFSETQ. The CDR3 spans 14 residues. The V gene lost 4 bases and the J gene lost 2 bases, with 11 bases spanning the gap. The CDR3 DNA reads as TGCGCCAGCAGCCGCCGGGGTAACACAGATACGCAGTATTTT. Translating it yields CASSRRGNTDTQYF.

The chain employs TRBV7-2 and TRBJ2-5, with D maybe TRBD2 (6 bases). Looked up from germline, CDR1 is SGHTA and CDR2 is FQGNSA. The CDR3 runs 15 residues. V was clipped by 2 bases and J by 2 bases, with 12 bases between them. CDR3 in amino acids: CASSLREPRQETQYF. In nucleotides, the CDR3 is TGTGCCAGCAGCTTACGGGAGCCCCGACAAGAGACCCAGTACTTC.

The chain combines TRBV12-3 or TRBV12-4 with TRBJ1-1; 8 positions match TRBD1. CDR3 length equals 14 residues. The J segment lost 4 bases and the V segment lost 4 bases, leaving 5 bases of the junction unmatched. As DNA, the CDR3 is TGTGCCAGCAGTTCAGGGGGCTGGACCACTGAAGCTTTCTTT. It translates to CASSSGGWTTEAFF.

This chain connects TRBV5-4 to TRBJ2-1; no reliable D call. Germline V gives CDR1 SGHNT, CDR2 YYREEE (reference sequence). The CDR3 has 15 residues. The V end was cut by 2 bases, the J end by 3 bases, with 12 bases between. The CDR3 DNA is TGTGCCAGCAGCTTAGGGCCCGAACTCTACAATGAGCAGTTCTTC. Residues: CASSLGPELYNEQFF.

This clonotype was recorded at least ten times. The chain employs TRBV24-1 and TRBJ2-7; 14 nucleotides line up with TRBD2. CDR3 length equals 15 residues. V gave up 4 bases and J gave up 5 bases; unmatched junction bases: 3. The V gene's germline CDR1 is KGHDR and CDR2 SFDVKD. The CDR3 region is CATSEGTSGSDEQYF. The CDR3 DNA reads TGTGCCACCAGTGAGGGGACTAGCGGGAGCGACGAGCAGTACTTC.

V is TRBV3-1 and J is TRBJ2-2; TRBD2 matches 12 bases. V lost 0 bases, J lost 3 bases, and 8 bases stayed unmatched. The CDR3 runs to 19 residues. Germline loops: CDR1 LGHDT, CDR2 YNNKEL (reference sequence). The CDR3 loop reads CASSQDVKLAGGYTGELFF. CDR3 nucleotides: TGTGCCAGCAGCCAAGACGTGAAACTAGCGGGAGGATACACCGGGGAGCTGTTTTTT.

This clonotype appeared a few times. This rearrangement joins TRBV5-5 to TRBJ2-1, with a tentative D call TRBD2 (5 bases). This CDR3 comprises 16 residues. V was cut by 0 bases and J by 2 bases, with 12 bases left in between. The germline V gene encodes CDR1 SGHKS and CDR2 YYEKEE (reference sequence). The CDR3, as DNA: TGTGCCAGCAGCTTGGGCCGGGGAAGCCCCTACAATGAGCAGTTCTTC. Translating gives CASSLGRGSPYNEQFF. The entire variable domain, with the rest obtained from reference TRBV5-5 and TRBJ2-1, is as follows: DAGVTQSPTHLIKTRGQQVTLRCSPISGHKSVSWYQQVLGQGPQFIFQYYEKEERGRGNFPDRFSARQFPNYSSELNVNALLLGDSALYLCASSLGRGSPYNEQFFGPGTRLTVL.

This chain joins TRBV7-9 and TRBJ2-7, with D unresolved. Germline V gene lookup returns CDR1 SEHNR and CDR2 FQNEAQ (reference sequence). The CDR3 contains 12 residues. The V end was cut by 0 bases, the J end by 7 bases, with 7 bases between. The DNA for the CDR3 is TGTGCCAGCAGCTTAGCCCGGTTGGAGCAGTACTTC. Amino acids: CASSLARLEQYF. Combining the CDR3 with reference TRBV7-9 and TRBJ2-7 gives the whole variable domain DTGVSQNPRHKITKRGQNVTFRCDPISEHNRLYWYRQTLGQGPEFLTYFQNEAQLEKSRLLSDRFSAERPKGSFSTLEIQRTEQGDSAMYLCASSLARLEQYFGPGTRLTVT.

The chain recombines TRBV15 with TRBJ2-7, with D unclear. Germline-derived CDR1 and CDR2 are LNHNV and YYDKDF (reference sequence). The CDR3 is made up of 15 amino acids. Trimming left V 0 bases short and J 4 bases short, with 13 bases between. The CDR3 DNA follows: TGTGCCACCAGCAGAGATGTGTCCCAGGAATACGAGCAGTACTTC. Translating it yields CATSRDVSQEYEQYF.

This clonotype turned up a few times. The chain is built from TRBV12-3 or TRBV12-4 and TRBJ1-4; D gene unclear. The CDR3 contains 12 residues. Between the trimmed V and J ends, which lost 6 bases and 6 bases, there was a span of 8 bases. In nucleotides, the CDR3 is TGTGCCAGCAGCGTAGAATATGAAAAACTGTTTTTT. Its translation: CASSVEYEKLFF.

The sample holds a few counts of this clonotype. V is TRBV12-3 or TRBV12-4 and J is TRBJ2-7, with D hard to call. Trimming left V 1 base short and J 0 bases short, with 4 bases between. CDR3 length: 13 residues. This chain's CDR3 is CASSLVLSYEQYF. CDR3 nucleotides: TGTGCCAGCAGTTTAGTCCTCTCCTACGAGCAGTACTTC.

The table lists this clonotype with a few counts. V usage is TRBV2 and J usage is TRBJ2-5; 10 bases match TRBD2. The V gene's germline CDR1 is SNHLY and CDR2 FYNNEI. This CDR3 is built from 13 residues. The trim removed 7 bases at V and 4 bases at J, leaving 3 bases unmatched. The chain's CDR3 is CASIAGGRETQYF. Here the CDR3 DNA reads TGTGCCAGCATAGCGGGAGGAAGAGAGACCCAGTACTTC.

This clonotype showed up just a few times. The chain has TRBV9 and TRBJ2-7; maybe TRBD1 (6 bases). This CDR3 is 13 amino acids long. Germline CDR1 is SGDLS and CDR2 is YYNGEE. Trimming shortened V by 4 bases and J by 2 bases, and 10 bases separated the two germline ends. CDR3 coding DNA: TGTGCCAGCAGCAAGGGGGTGGCCTACGAGCAGTACTTC. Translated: CASSKGVAYEQYF.

CDR3 in amino acids: CASSNHLEGEQYF. The CDR3, as DNA: TGTGCCAGCAGCAATCATCTAGAAGGCGAGCAGTACTTC. The chain carries TRBV12-3 or TRBV12-4 and TRBJ2-7; D is ambiguous. CDR3 size: 13 residues. Trimming stripped 6 bases from V and 6 bases from J, with 15 bases between.

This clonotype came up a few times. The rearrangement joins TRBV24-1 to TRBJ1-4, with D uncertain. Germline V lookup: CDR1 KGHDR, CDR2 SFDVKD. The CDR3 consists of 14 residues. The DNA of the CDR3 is TGTGGAGTAGAGGAGTGCGCGGATAATGAAAAACTGTTTTTT. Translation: CGVEECADNEKLFF.

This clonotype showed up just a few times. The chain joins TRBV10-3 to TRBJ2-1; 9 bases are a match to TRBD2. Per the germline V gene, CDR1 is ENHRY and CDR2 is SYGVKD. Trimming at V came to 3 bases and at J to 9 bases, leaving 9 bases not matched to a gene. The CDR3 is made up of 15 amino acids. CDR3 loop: CAISDAGGALREQFF. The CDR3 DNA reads TGTGCCATCAGTGATGCGGGGGGGGCCCTGCGTGAGCAGTTCTTC.